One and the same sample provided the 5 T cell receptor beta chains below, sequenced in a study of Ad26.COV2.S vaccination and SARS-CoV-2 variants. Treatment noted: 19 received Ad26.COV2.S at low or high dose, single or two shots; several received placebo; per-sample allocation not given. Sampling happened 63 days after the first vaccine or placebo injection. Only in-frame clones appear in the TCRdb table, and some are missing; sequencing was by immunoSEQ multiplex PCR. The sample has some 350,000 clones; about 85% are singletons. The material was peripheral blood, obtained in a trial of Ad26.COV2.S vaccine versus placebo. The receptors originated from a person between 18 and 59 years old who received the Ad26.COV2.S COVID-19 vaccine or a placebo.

DNA of the CDR3: TGTGCCAGCAGCGTAGTACTCGGGACCCAAGAGACCCAGTACTTC. It is translated as CASSVVLGTQETQYF. V usage is TRBV9 and J usage is TRBJ2-5, with D perhaps assigned TRBD1 or TRBD2 (5 bases each). This CDR3 is 15 amino acids long. Trimming cost V 0 bases and J 1 base, with 10 bases left between them. The V gene's germline CDR1 is SGDLS and CDR2 YYNGEE.

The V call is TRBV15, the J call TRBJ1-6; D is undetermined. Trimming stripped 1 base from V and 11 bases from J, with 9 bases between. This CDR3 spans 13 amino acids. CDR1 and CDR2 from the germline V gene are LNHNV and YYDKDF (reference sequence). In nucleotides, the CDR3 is TGTGCCACCAGCAGAGGGCTTACGGCACCCCTCCACTTT. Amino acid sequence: CATSRGLTAPLHF.

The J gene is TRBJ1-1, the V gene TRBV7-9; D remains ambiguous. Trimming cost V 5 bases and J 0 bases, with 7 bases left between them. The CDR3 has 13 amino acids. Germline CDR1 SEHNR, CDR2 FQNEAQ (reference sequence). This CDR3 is CASSGSMNTEAFF. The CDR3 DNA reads TGTGCCAGCAGCGGGAGCATGAACACTGAAGCTTTCTTT.

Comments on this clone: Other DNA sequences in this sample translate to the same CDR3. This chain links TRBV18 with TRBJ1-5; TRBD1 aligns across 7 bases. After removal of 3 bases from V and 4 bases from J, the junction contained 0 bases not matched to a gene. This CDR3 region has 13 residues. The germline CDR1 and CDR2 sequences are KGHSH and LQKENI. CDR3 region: CASSPGQNQPQHF. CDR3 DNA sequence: TGTGCCAGCTCACCGGGACAGAATCAGCCCCAGCATTTT.

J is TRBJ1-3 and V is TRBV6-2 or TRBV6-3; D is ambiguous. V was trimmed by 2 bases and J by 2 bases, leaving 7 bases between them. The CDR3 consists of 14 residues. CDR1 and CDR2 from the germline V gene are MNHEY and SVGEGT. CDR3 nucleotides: TGTGCCAGCAGTTACGGGTCAGCTGGAAACACCATATATTTT. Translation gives CASSYGSAGNTIYF.